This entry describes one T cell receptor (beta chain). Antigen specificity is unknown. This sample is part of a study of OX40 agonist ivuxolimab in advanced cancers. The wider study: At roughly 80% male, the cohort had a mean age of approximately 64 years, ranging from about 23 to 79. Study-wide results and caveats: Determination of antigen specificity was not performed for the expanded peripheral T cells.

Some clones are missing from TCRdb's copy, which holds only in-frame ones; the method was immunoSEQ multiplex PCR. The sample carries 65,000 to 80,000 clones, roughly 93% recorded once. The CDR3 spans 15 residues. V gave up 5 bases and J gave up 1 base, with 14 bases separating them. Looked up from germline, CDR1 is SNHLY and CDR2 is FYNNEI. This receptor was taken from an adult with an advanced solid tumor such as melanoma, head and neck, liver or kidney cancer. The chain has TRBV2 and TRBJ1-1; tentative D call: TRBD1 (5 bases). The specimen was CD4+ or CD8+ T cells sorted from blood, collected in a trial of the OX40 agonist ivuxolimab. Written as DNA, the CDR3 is TGTGCCAGCAGTCTCGCCGGGACGGCGAACACTGAAGCTTTCTTT. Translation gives CASSLAGTANTEAFF.